Many counts were recorded for the clone carrying this T cell receptor beta chain. The antigen is not known. The data stem from a study of regulatory T cells in long-lasting Graves disease. Study information: Prior antithyroid drug treatment in newly diagnosed Graves' patients lasted under 3 months.

CDR3 length: 17 residues. Per germline, CDR1 SGHRS and CDR2 YFSETQ. The V gene lost 5 bases and the J gene lost 2 bases, with 20 bases spanning the gap. Time point given: newly diagnosed GD, antithyroid drugs for less than 3 months. RNA isolated from PBMCs was used to make the TCR library. Notes on the study in general: Persistent disease showed a preference for TRBV28, TRBJ1-2 and TRBJ2-5.

Both iRepertoire HTBI primers and Arm-PCR of CDR3 regions were used to build the TCR beta libraries. TCRdb re-called the multiplex PCR reads through MiXCR, storing one row per CDR3 protein. The sample has hundreds of thousands of distinct CDR3 sequences, about 11% seen once. These same data were also listed under a study on T cells in Graves' hyperthyroidism and ophthalmopathy. As reported in that work: A 13 V-J signature model discriminated ophthalmopathy versus stable hyperthyroidism.

The sequences come from peripheral blood mononuclear cells (PBMCs), collected at new diagnosis, from a patient treated with antithyroid drugs. This TCR was sampled from a woman aged 25 to 39 with Graves disease. The chain links TRBV5-1 to TRBJ2-1; no definite D call. The CDR3 sequence: CASSSQLPARTYNEQFF. CDR3 sequence (DNA): TGCGCCAGCAGTTCCCAACTGCCAGCGCGTACCTACAATGAGCAGTTCTTC. The full variable domain, in which reference TRBV5-1 and TRBJ2-1 provide the parts outside the CDR3, is KAGVTQTPRYLIKTRGQQVTLSCSPISGHRSVSWYQQTPGQGLQFLFEYFSETQRNKGNFPGRFSGRQFSNSRSEMNVSTLELGDSALYLCASSSQLPARTYNEQFFGPGTRLTVL.